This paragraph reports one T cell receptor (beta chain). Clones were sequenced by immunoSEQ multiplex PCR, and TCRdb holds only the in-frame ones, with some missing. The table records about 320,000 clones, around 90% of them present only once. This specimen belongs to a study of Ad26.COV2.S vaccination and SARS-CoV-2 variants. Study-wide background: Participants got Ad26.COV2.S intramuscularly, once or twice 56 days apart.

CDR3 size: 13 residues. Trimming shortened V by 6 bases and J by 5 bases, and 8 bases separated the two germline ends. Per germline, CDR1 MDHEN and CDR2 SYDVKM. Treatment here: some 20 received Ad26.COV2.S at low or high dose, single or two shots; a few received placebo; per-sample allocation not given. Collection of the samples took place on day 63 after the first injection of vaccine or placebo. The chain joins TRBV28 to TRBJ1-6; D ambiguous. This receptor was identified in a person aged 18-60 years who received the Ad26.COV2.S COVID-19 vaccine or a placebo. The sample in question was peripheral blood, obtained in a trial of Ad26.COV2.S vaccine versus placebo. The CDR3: CASRSGNNSPLHF. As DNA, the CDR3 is TGTGCCAGCAGGTCCGGAAATAATTCACCCCTCCACTTT.